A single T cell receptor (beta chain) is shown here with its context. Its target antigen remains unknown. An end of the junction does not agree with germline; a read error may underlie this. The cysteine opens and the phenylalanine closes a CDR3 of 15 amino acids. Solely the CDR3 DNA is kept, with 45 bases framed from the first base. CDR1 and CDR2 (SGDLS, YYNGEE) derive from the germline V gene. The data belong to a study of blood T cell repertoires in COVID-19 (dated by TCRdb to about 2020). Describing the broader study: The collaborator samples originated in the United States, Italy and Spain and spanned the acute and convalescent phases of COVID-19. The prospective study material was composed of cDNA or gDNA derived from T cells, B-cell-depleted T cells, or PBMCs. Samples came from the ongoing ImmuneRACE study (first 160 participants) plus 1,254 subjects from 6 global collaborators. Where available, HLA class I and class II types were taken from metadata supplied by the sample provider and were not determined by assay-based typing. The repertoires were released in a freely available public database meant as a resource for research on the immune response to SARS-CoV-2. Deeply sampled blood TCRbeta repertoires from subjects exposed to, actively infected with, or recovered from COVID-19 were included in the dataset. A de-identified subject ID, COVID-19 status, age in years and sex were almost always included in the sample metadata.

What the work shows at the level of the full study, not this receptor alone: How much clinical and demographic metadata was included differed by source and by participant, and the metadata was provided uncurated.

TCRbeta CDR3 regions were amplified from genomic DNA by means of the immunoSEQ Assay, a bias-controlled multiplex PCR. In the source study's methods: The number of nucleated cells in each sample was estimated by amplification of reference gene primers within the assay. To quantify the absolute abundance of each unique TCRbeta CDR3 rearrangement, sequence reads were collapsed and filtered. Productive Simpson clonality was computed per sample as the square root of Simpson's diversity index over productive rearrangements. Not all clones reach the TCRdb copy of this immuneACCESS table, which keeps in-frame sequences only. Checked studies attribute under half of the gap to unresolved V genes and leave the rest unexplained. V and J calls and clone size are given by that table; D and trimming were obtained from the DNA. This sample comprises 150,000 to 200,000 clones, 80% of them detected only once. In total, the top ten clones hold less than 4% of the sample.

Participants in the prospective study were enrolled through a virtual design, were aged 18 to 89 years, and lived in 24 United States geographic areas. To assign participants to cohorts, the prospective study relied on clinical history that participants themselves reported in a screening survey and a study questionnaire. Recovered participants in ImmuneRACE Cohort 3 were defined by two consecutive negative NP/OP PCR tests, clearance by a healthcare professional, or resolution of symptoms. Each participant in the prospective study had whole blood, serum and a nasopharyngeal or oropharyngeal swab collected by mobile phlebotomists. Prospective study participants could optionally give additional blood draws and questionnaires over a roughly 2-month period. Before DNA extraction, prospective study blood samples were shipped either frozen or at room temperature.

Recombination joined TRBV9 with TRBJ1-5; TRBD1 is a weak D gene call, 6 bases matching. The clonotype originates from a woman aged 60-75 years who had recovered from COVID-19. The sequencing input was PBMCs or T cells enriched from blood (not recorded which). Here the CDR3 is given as CARSVGGGHNQPQHF. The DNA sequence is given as TGTGCCCGCAGCGTAGGGGGGGGGCATAATCAGCCCCAGCATTTT. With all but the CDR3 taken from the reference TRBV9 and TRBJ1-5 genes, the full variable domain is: DSGVTQTPKHLITATGQRVTLRCSPRSGDLSVYWYQQSLDQGLQFLIQYYNGEERAKGNILERFSAQQFPDLHSELNLSSLELGDSALYFCARSVGGGHNQPQHFGDGTRLSIL.